There are a few counts of the clone carrying this TCR beta chain. Sequencing used immunoSEQ multiplex PCR; TCRdb keeps in-frame clones, though not all of them. The repertoire holds about 500,000 clones, 78% seen once, with around 0.013% in the top ten. These data originate in a study of shared T cell receptors in the human thymus. The data were also submitted as part of a second study, on human thymus T cells. That work contributes: Corrective surgery for congenital heart defects was being performed on the healthy Finnish infants who were the donors. Thymic material originated from resections removed in the course of corrective heart surgery. Gene usage for V and J segments appeared biased in thymic and blood repertoires. Related studies found that unrelated individuals share highly overlapping thymic repertoires.

Sequencing was done on a sample of thymocytes. The clonotype was recovered from a boy in the first two years of life with a congenital heart defect.

The chain's CDR3 is CAISERLRVGGTEAFF. The CDR3 DNA reads TGTGCCATCAGTGAGCGGTTAAGGGTAGGGGGCACTGAAGCTTTCTTT. The gene calls are TRBV10-3 and TRBJ1-1, with D maybe TRBD1 (6 bases). This CDR3 is built from 16 residues. Deletions cut 2 bases from V and 4 bases from J, with 17 bases between. Germline V gene data show CDR1 as ENHRY and CDR2 as SYGVKD.